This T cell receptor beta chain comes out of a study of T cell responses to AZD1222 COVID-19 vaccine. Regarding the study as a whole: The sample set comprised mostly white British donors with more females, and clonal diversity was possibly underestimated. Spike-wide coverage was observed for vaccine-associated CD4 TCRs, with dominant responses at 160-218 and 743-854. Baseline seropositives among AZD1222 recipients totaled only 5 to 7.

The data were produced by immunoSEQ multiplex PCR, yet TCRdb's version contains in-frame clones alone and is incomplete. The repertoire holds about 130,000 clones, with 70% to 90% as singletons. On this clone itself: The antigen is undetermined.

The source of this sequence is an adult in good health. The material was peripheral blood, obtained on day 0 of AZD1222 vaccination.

Written as DNA, the CDR3 is TGCGCCAGCAGCCGAAATGCGGTCGGCAGAGAAAAACTGTTTTTT. Amino acid sequence: CASSRNAVGREKLFF. This chain uses TRBV5-1 with TRBJ1-4; D is unresolved. V gave up 4 bases and J gave up 8 bases, with 18 bases separating them. Germline CDR1 SGHRS, CDR2 YFSETQ. The length of the CDR3 is 15 residues. Full variable domain (rest looked up from reference TRBV5-1 and TRBJ1-4): KAGVTQTPRYLIKTRGQQVTLSCSPISGHRSVSWYQQTPGQGLQFLFEYFSETQRNKGNFPGRFSGRQFSNSRSEMNVSTLELGDSALYLCASSRNAVGREKLFFGSGTQLSVL.